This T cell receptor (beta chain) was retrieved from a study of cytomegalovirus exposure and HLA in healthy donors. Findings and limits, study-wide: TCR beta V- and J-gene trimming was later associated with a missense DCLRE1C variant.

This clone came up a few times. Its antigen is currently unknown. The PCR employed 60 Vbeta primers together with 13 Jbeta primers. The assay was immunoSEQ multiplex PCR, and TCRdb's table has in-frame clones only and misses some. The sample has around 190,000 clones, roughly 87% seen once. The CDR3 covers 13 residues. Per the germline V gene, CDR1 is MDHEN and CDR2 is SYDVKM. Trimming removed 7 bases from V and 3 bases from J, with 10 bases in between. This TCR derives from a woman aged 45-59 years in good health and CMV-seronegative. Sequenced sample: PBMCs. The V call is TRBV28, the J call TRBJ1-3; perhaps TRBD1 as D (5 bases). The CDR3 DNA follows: TGTGCCAGCACCAAAGACAGTGGAAACACCATATATTTT. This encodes CASTKDSGNTIYF.